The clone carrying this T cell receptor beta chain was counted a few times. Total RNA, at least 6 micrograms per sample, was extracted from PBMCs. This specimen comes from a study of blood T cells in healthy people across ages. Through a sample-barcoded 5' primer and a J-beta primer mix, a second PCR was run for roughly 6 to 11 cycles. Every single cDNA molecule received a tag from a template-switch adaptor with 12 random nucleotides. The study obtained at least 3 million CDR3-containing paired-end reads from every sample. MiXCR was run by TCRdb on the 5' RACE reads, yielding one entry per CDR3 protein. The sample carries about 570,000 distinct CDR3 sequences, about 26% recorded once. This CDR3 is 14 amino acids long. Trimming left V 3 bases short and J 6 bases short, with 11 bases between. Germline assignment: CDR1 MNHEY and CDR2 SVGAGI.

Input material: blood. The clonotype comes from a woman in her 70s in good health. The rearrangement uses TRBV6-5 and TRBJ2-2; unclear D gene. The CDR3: CASSYADSSGELFF. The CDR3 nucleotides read TGTGCCAGCAGTTATGCTGACTCCTCCGGGGAGCTGTTTTTT.